The next 31 T cell receptor beta chains were all read from a single sample in a study of blood T cell repertoires in COVID-19. This table comes from immunoSEQ multiplex PCR, and its TCRdb copy is limited to in-frame clones, with some not included. This table holds about 210,000 clones, approximately 91% found once. The specimen was peripheral blood. All receptors derive from a man in his forties or fifties with acute or convalescent COVID-19.

The chain employs TRBV4-3 and TRBJ2-7, with unresolved D. This CDR3 comprises 14 residues. V gave up 4 bases and J gave up 2 bases, with 12 bases separating them. The germline V gene has CDR1 LGHNA and CDR2 YSLEER. CDR3 DNA: TGCGCCAGCAGCCCAGACCAGTATCCCTACGAGCAGTACTTC. Its translation: CASSPDQYPYEQYF.

This chain connects TRBV18 to TRBJ2-3; D gene unclear. The CDR3 spans 12 residues. Germline lookup yields CDR1 KGHSH and CDR2 LQKENI. V lost 3 bases and J 6 bases, leaving 7 bases between the germline ends. CDR3 protein: CASSPSVDTQYF. The DNA of the CDR3 is TGTGCCAGCTCACCCTCAGTTGATACGCAGTATTTT.

CDR3 sequence reads: CARSLASVGLSSGSPKSSYNEQFF. CDR3 bases: TGTGCCAGAAGCTTGGCATCGGTGGGACTGTCTAGCGGGAGTCCCAAGAGCTCCTACAATGAGCAGTTCTTC. This chain links TRBV5-3 with TRBJ2-1; 10 positions agree with TRBD2. TRBV5-3 is reported as an ORF; its role is uncertain. J was trimmed by 0 bases and V by 0 bases; bases with no gene match: 24. The CDR3 consists of 24 residues.

This rearrangement joins TRBV28 to TRBJ2-5, with D possibly being TRBD2 (6 bases). Germline V gene sequence: CDR1 MDHEN, CDR2 SYDVKM. V dropped 6 bases and J dropped 2 bases, with 22 bases sitting between them. This CDR3 spans 17 amino acids. For the CDR3, the DNA is TGTGCCAGCAGACCCCCGGTGAGTCCTGCGGGGCAAGAGACCCAGTACTTC. Residues: CASRPPVSPAGQETQYF.

The count of this clone is one. The chain employs TRBV6-5 and TRBJ2-1; 8 bases line up with TRBD2. Germline V gene lookup returns CDR1 MNHEY and CDR2 SVGAGI. With 6 bases clipped from V and 1 base from J, the junction kept 5 bases outside the gene matches. The CDR3 runs to 15 residues. CDR3 loop: CASSLIAGSYNEQFF. In DNA form, the CDR3 reads TGTGCCAGCAGCTTGATAGCGGGATCCTACAATGAGCAGTTCTTC.

This clone has just one count. The CDR3 DNA reads TGTGCCAGCAGCCAACATGGGCAGGTGAACACCGGGGAGCTGTTTTTT. Its protein product is CASSQHGQVNTGELFF. V gene TRBV3-1 (or the pseudogene TRBV3-2) combines with J gene TRBJ2-2; no firm D call. The CDR3 runs to 16 residues. The V end lost 2 bases, the J end lost 1 base, and 11 bases lay between the germline ends. Germline V CDR1 and CDR2: LGHDT, YNNKEL (reference sequence).

The chain's CDR3 is CASSLDRRDIPYEQYF. In nucleotides, the CDR3 is TGTGCCAGCAGCTTAGACCGCCGGGACATCCCCTACGAGCAGTACTTC. The V and J genes are TRBV13 and TRBJ2-7; D might be TRBD1 (6 bases). The CDR3 is made up of 16 amino acids. The germline V gene has CDR1 PRHDT and CDR2 FYEKMQ (reference sequence). V was trimmed by 1 base and J by 2 bases, leaving 15 bases between them.

V usage is TRBV6-2 or TRBV6-3 and J usage is TRBJ1-1; no clear D. The V end lost 2 bases, the J end lost 4 bases, and 11 bases lay between the germline ends. CDR1 and CDR2 from the germline V gene are MNHEY and SVGEGT. The CDR3 sequence is 14 residues long. Here the CDR3 reads CASSYQESGTEAFF. The DNA for the CDR3 is TGTGCCAGCAGTTACCAGGAGAGCGGCACTGAAGCTTTCTTT.

The gene calls are TRBV11-2 and TRBJ2-5; 7 bases are a match to TRBD2. V lost 7 bases to trimming and J lost 4 bases; unmatched junction nucleotides: 12. The CDR3 is 15 amino acids. CDR1 is SGHAT and CDR2 is FQNNGV in the germline V gene. The CDR3 sequence: CASTMPMREGETQYF. CDR3 nucleotide sequence: TGTGCCAGCACCATGCCGATGAGGGAGGGAGAGACCCAGTACTTC.

This chain uses TRBV27 with TRBJ2-1; 7 bases match TRBD2. V lost 2 bases, J lost 4 bases, and 5 bases stayed unmatched. The germline V gene encodes CDR1 MNHEY and CDR2 SMNVEV (reference sequence). This CDR3 has 15 residues. The CDR3 DNA sequence: TGTGCCAGCAGTTTAATGGCTAGCGGTTACAATGAGCAGTTCTTC. Translating it yields CASSLMASGYNEQFF.

The genes are TRBV5-1 and TRBJ1-2, with 9 nucleotides matching TRBD1. Germline trimming cut 1 base from V and 10 bases from J; bases unmatched to any gene: 8. CDR3 length: 14 amino acids. Germline loops: CDR1 SGHRS, CDR2 YFSETQ. The CDR3 nucleotides read TGCGCCAGCAGCTTGAACGGACAGGGGATCGACTACACCTTC. Translated: CASSLNGQGIDYTF.

This rearrangement joins TRBV19 to TRBJ1-1; the match to TRBD1 covers 8 bases. V was clipped by 4 bases and J by 3 bases; unmatched bases: 13. Germline CDR1 LNHDA, CDR2 SQIVND (reference sequence). The CDR3 runs 17 residues. In DNA, the CDR3 is TGTGCCAGTAGTACCCCCCGGGTACAGGGGGTAGACACTGAAGCTTTCTTT. Translated: CASSTPRVQGVDTEAFF.

This clone appeared a single time. The chain joins TRBV30 to TRBJ1-2; no clear D gene. CDR3 length equals 12 residues. Germline loops: CDR1 GTSNPN, CDR2 SVGIG (reference sequence). The V and J ends lost 0 bases and 6 bases respectively, with 8 bases between them. The DNA for the CDR3 is TGTGCCTGGAGTGTATCCGAGGATGGCTACACCTTC. It encodes CAWSVSEDGYTF.

This clone is a singleton in its sample. The V call is TRBV19, the J call TRBJ2-7; 7 bases match TRBD1. The CDR3 totals 15 residues. V was clipped by 6 bases and J by 2 bases; unmatched bases: 10. Per germline, CDR1 LNHDA and CDR2 SQIVND (reference sequence). The CDR3 is CASRKTGFLTYEQYF. The DNA of the CDR3 is TGTGCCAGTAGGAAGACAGGGTTCCTGACCTACGAGCAGTACTTC.

V and J are TRBV5-1 and TRBJ2-5; D is undetermined. This CDR3 contains 13 residues. With 2 bases removed from V and 5 bases from J, the gap between germline ends came to 10 bases. From germline, CDR1 is SGHRS and CDR2 YFSETQ. The CDR3 DNA reads as TGCGCCAGCAGCTTTACGGGTCTGGAGACCCAGTACTTC. Translating gives CASSFTGLETQYF.

There are a few counts of this clone. V gene TRBV5-1 combines with J gene TRBJ2-1; 7 bases agree with TRBD2. Germline V gene lookup returns CDR1 SGHRS and CDR2 YFSETQ. Losses at the gene ends were 5 bases for V and 5 bases for J; bases not matched to a gene: 4. This CDR3 is built from 13 residues. The CDR3, as DNA: TGCGCCAGCAGAATAGGACTAGACAATGAGCAGTTCTTC. It specifies CASRIGLDNEQFF.

The rearrangement links TRBV27 to TRBJ2-5; D is ambiguous. V was cut by 1 base and J by 1 base, with 4 bases left in between. Germline loops: CDR1 MNHEY, CDR2 SMNVEV (reference sequence). The CDR3 length is 13 residues. As DNA, the CDR3 is TGTGCCAGCAGTTTATACAGCCAAGAGACCCAGTACTTC. Its translation is CASSLYSQETQYF.

The V gene is TRBV2, the J gene TRBJ1-1; D gene ambiguous. The CDR3 totals 13 residues. The V and J ends lost 7 bases and 2 bases respectively, with 11 bases between them. Germline V gene data show CDR1 as SNHLY and CDR2 as FYNNEI. The DNA of the CDR3 is TGTGCCAGCAACCGGGATCATAACACTGAAGCTTTCTTT. Protein: CASNRDHNTEAFF.

CDR3 loop: CASSPTGQAASEKLFF. DNA of the CDR3: TGCGCCAGCAGCCCGACCGGACAGGCGGCGAGTGAAAAACTGTTTTTT. The genes are TRBV5-1 and TRBJ1-4; 7 nucleotides line up with TRBD1. J was trimmed by 7 bases and V by 4 bases; bases with no gene match: 13. Germline CDR1 reads SGHRS; CDR2 reads YFSETQ. The CDR3 contains 16 residues.

The chain links TRBV10-3 to TRBJ1-1; 7 nucleotides line up with TRBD1. Germline CDR1 and CDR2: ENHRY and SYGVKD. The CDR3 has 13 amino acids. The trim removed 6 bases at V and 4 bases at J, leaving 5 bases unmatched. The CDR3 region is CAISGQDRTEAFF. The CDR3 nucleotides read TGTGCCATCAGCGGACAGGATCGCACTGAAGCTTTCTTT.

The CDR3 DNA is TGTGCCAGCAGTATCGACCCGGACAGGGGCGTCTATGGCTACACCTTC. As protein: CASSIDPDRGVYGYTF. The chain is built from TRBV5-4 and TRBJ1-2; 9 bases are a match to TRBD1. J gave up 4 bases and V 5 bases, and 12 bases lay outside the gene matches. Germline CDR1 SGHNT, CDR2 YYREEE (reference sequence). The CDR3 has 16 residues.

V and J are TRBV30 and TRBJ1-6; unclear D gene. The germline V gene has CDR1 GTSNPN and CDR2 SVGIG (reference sequence). The CDR3 runs 13 residues. The V end lost 4 bases, the J end lost 6 bases, and 10 bases lay between the germline ends. The DNA of the CDR3 is TGTGCCTGGACTAGGCAGATTAATTCACCCCTCCACTTT. Amino acids: CAWTRQINSPLHF.

This chain connects TRBV6-6 to TRBJ2-3, with 8 positions matching TRBD2. Losses at the gene ends were 10 bases for V and 5 bases for J; bases not matched to a gene: 8. The CDR3 sequence is 13 residues long. Germline assignment: CDR1 MNHNY and CDR2 SVGAGI (reference sequence). The CDR3, as DNA: TGTGCCACCCACCGGGGGGGCCAAGATACGCAGTATTTT. As protein: CATHRGGQDTQYF.

This clone was counted at least ten times. This sequence joins TRBV7-9 and TRBJ2-3; D possibly corresponds to TRBD1 (5 bases). The CDR3 contains 15 residues. Germline V gene data show CDR1 as SEHNR and CDR2 as FQNEAQ (reference sequence). Trimming stripped 0 bases from V and 2 bases from J, with 9 bases between. CDR3 DNA sequence: TGTGCCAGCAGCTTAGCCAGGGCTTCCACAGATACGCAGTATTTT. This gives the protein CASSLARASTDTQYF.

This clone was recorded a few times. The sample contains more than one DNA sequence encoding this CDR3. The chain joins TRBV11-3 to TRBJ2-3; no clear D gene. This CDR3 spans 13 amino acids. The germline gives CDR1 SGHNT, CDR2 YENEEA. Trimming left V 8 bases short and J 2 bases short, with 11 bases between. DNA for the CDR3: TGTGCCAGCTCGCGGCAGAACACAGATACGCAGTATTTT. Its translation is CASSRQNTDTQYF. The variable domain in full, with the rest retrieved from reference TRBV11-3 and TRBJ2-3, is EAGVVQSPRYKIIEKKQPVAFWCNPISGHNTLYWYLQNLGQGPELLIRYENEEAVDDSQLPKDRFSAERLKGVDSTLKIQPAELGDSAVYLCASSRQNTDTQYFGPGTRLTVL.

The CDR3 region has the DNA TGTGCCAGCATCGCGGACAGCCTGGGGACCGGGGAGCTGTTTTTT. Protein product: CASIADSLGTGELFF. The chain carries TRBV6-5 and TRBJ2-2; possibly TRBD1 for D (6 bases). Germline assignment: CDR1 MNHEY and CDR2 SVGAGI. V was pared by 7 bases and J by 5 bases, with 17 bases between. The CDR3 extends over 15 amino acids.

The rearrangement links TRBV29-1 to TRBJ2-1; 10 positions agree with TRBD1. Germline V lookup: CDR1 SQVTM, CDR2 ANQGSEA. This CDR3 comprises 14 residues. Trimming cost V 7 bases and J 7 bases; bases outside gene matches: 10. The CDR3 coding sequence is TGCAGCGCCTGTACCGGGACAGGGGTAAATGAGCAGTTCTTC. This gives the protein CSACTGTGVNEQFF.

The genes are TRBV30 and TRBJ1-5; TRBD1 might be the D (6 bases). The CDR3 is made up of 13 amino acids. The germline gives CDR1 GTSNPN, CDR2 SVGIG (reference sequence). Trimming took 2 bases from V and 7 from J, leaving 12 bases between them. The CDR3: CAWSPLTGQPQHF. CDR3 nucleotides: TGTGCCTGGAGTCCTTTGACAGGACAGCCCCAGCATTTT.

The chain recombines TRBV12-3 or TRBV12-4 with TRBJ1-4; D possibly corresponds to TRBD1 (6 bases). V was cut by 5 bases and J by 7 bases, with 11 bases left in between. The CDR3 is 13 residues long. The CDR3 here is CASSPTGIEKLFF. The CDR3 coding sequence is TGTGCCAGCAGTCCCACAGGGATTGAAAAACTGTTTTTT.

J is TRBJ2-6 and V is TRBV11-2; perhaps TRBD1 as D (6 bases). The CDR3 runs to 18 residues. CDR1 SGHAT and CDR2 FQNNGV come from the germline V gene. Trimming shortened V by 2 bases and J by 0 bases, and 14 bases separated the two germline ends. Here the CDR3 DNA reads TGTGCCAGCAGCTTACCATGGTGGGGGCCCTCTGGGGCCAACGTCCTGACTTTC. Protein sequence: CASSLPWWGPSGANVLTF. Looking up the rest from reference TRBV11-2 and TRBJ2-6 gives the full variable domain: EAGVAQSPRYKIIEKRQSVAFWCNPISGHATLYWYQQILGQGPKLLIQFQNNGVVDDSQLPKDRFSAERLKGVDSTLKIQPAKLEDSAVYLCASSLPWWGPSGANVLTFGAGSRLTVL.

The chain is built from TRBV7-2 and TRBJ2-1, with 8 nucleotides matching TRBD1. CDR1 SGHTA and CDR2 FQGNSA come from the germline V gene. The V and J ends lost 5 bases and 5 bases, in that order; junction bases with no gene match: 5. The CDR3 runs to 14 residues. The CDR3 DNA reads TGTGCCAGCAGCCTCCGACAGGGGAACAATGAGCAGTTCTTC. Amino acids: CASSLRQGNNEQFF.